A selection of T cell receptor beta chains follows, all from one sample in a study of somatic mutations in cytotoxic T cells in rheumatoid arthritis. This table comes from immunoSEQ multiplex PCR, and its TCRdb copy is limited to in-frame clones, with some not included. The repertoire holds approximately 16,000 clones, about 77% seen once, with about 17% in the top ten. Source material: CD8+ T cells sorted from blood. The source is an adult with rheumatoid arthritis. Both conserved end residues are part of each CDR3. A D gene is named only where the DNA matches it firmly. For some rows the clone size is stated as once, few or many, or as a class when expanded; others skip it.

v_gene,abundance,j_gene,d_gene,len,CDR3nt,CDR3aa
TRBV4-1,-,TRBJ1-5,-,14,TGCGCCAGCAGCCAAGATGGGCAGTTTCAGCCCCAGCATTTT,CASSQDGQFQPQHF
TRBV6-5,few,TRBJ2-7,TRBD1,15,TGTGCCAGCACCCTCGGACAGGGGGCGGGGTACGAGCAGTACTTC,CASTLGQGAGYEQYF
TRBV4-1,once,TRBJ2-2,-,15,TGCGCCAGCAGCCAAGATCAGGGCAGGGGCGGGGAGCTGTTTTTT,CASSQDQGRGGELFF
TRBV21-1,once,TRBJ2-7,-,15,TGTGCCAGCACCCAGGGACTAGCGGGGGACTACGAGCAGTACTTC,CASTQGLAGDYEQYF
TRBV18,-,TRBJ2-4,TRBD1,14,TGTGCCAGCTCACCGGACAGGGGGTCCGGCATTCAGTACTTC,CASSPDRGSGIQYF
TRBV4-2,-,TRBJ1-3,-,19,TGTGCCAGCAGCCAAGAGGGTCCTGCCCGGGAAGTAGGTGGAAACACCATATATTTT,CASSQEGPAREVGGNTIYF
TRBV9,-,TRBJ1-4,TRBD1,15,TGTGCCAGCAGCGAGACGGGACAGAAAAATGAAAAACTGTTTTTT,CASSETGQKNEKLFF
TRBV5-1,few,TRBJ1-1,TRBD1,16,TGCGCCAGCAGCTTTCGGGGAGGGGGCCTGAACACTGAAGCTTTCTTT,CASSFRGGGLNTEAFF
TRBV5-1,-,TRBJ2-7,-,16,TGCGCCAGCAGCCCGGGACACCCTCTACCCGTGGAGGAGCAGTACTTC,CASSPGHPLPVEEQYF
TRBV11-2,-,TRBJ1-2,TRBD1,16,TGTGCCAGCAGCTTAGAAGGGACAGGGGACTTCTATGGCTACACCTTC,CASSLEGTGDFYGYTF
TRBV27,-,TRBJ2-3,-,11,TGTGCCAGCAGTTCCACAGATACGCAGTATTTT,CASSSTDTQYF
TRBV15,medium-sized,TRBJ1-2,-,13,TGTGCCACCAGCAGAGAGGAGGGTGATGGCTACACCTTC,CATSREEGDGYTF
TRBV29-1,-,TRBJ2-3,-,16,TGCAGCGTTGAGCCACGGGGGCAGGGTCGTATAGATACGCAGTATTTT,CSVEPRGQGRIDTQYF
TRBV5-4,-,TRBJ1-3,-,14,TGTGCCAGCAGCTTGCGGGGGGCCGGAAACACCATATATTTT,CASSLRGAGNTIYF
TRBV9,-,TRBJ2-3,TRBD2,16,TGTGCCAGCAGCGCGACTAGCGGGGAGAGCACAGATACGCAGTATTTT,CASSATSGESTDTQYF
TRBV5-6,-,TRBJ1-1,-,15,TGTGCCAGCAGCTTAAGGCAGCTCATGAACACTGAAGCTTTCTTT,CASSLRQLMNTEAFF
TRBV7-8,medium-sized,TRBJ2-7,-,16,TGTGCCAGCAGTAACAAACGAGGAGGGGATCTATACGAGCAGTACTTC,CASSNKRGGDLYEQYF
TRBV7-8,few,TRBJ1-1,-,15,TGTGCCAGCAGCTTAGCAGTCCGGGAGAACACTGAAGCTTTCTTT,CASSLAVRENTEAFF
TRBV21-1,-,TRBJ1-5,-,16,TGTGCCAGCAGCAAAGGGAGACCCTCCCGCGATCAGCCCCAGCATTTT,CASSKGRPSRDQPQHF
TRBV6-5,-,TRBJ1-3,-,13,TGTGCCTCCAATGTGGGGCCGGGAAACACCATATATTTT,CASNVGPGNTIYF
TRBV9,-,TRBJ1-5,-,15,TGTGCCAGCAGCGTGGGATCGGGGTTTAATCAGCCCCAGCATTTT,CASSVGSGFNQPQHF
TRBV27,-,TRBJ2-7,-,16,TGTGCCAGCAGTTTAGTCTCAGCCAGTGATACCTACGAGCAGTACTTC,CASSLVSASDTYEQYF
TRBV19,few,TRBJ2-1,TRBD1,13,TGTGCCAGTAGTAGGGCCAGGGGGAATGAGCAGTTCTTC,CASSRARGNEQFF
TRBV29-1,-,TRBJ2-3,-,15,TGCAGCGGACTAACAGGGATAGTTCGTACAGATACGCAGTATTTT,CSGLTGIVRTDTQYF
TRBV11-3,-,TRBJ2-2,-,17,TGTGCCAGCAGCTTGGAACTAGGGGGATTGAACACCGGGGAGCTGTTTTTT,CASSLELGGLNTGELFF
TRBV5-6,-,TRBJ2-7,-,12,TGTGCCAGCAGCTTATCCCAAAACGAGCAGTACTTC,CASSLSQNEQYF
TRBV4-1,-,TRBJ2-1,TRBD2,17,TGCGCCAGCAGCCAAGATCTGTATAGCGGGGGAGACAATGAGCAGTTCTTC,CASSQDLYSGGDNEQFF
TRBV7-7,-,TRBJ1-6,-,14,TGTGCCAGCAGCTTAGAACGGCACAATTCACCCCTCCACTTT,CASSLERHNSPLHF
TRBV5-1,-,TRBJ1-1,-,16,TGCGCCAGCAGCGGATTACATGGGGCGGGGAACACTGAAGCTTTCTTT,CASSGLHGAGNTEAFF
TRBV18,-,TRBJ2-3,-,16,TGTGCCAGCTCCCCGACGTCAGGAGAAAACACAGATACGCAGTATTTT,CASSPTSGENTDTQYF
TRBV7-6,-,TRBJ2-1,TRBD1,16,TGTGCCAGCAGCTTAAAGGGACAGGGAGTATACAATGAGCAGTTCTTC,CASSLKGQGVYNEQFF
TRBV19,-,TRBJ2-7,-,14,TGTGCCAGTAGTGGCCGGGACACCCAGTACGAGCAGTACTTC,CASSGRDTQYEQYF
TRBV7-2,few,TRBJ2-2,-,15,TGTGCCAGCAGTTATAGGTCCACACGGGGCGGGGAGCTGTTTTTT,CASSYRSTRGGELFF
TRBV25-1,-,TRBJ1-1,-,13,TGTGCCAGCAGTGAGAGGGTGAACACTGAAGCTTTCTTT,CASSERVNTEAFF
TRBV6-5,few,TRBJ1-5,-,15,TGTGCCAGCACGCGAGGGATAAGGTTAAATCAGCCCCAGCATTTT,CASTRGIRLNQPQHF
TRBV21-1,-,TRBJ1-2,-,13,TGTGCCAGCAGCGGGACAGGGAACTATGGCTACACCTTC,CASSGTGNYGYTF
TRBV19,-,TRBJ1-5,-,14,TGTGCCAGTAGTCCTTCCGCGGTGGCTCAGCCCCAGCATTTT,CASSPSAVAQPQHF
TRBV4-1,-,TRBJ2-1,TRBD2,15,TGCGCCAGCAGCCTCCGACTAGCGGGCTACAATGAGCAGTTCTTC,CASSLRLAGYNEQFF
TRBV7-2,-,TRBJ2-5,-,14,TGTGCCAGCAGCCTCCCAGGCCTACAAGAGACCCAGTACTTC,CASSLPGLQETQYF
TRBV12-1,-,TRBJ2-3,-,20,TGTGCCAGCAGCCCGCGGACTAGCGGGGGGGCCCGGGGTAGCACAGATACGCAGTATTTT,CASSPRTSGGARGSTDTQYF
TRBV4-1,-,TRBJ2-7,TRBD1,16,TGCGCCAGCAGCCAAGAAGACGGACAGGCCTCCTACGAGCAGTACTTC,CASSQEDGQASYEQYF
TRBV11-2,-,TRBJ2-7,-,13,TGTGCCAGCAGCTTAGCTCCGCACTACGAGCAGTACTTC,CASSLAPHYEQYF
TRBV6-5,-,TRBJ2-7,-,15,TGTGCCAGCAGTCCAGGGCGGGGAGGCTCCTACGAGCAGTACTTC,CASSPGRGGSYEQYF
TRBV7-9,few,TRBJ1-1,-,14,TGTGCCAGCAGCTTAATGGGGGGCACTCCTGAAGCTTTCTTT,CASSLMGGTPEAFF
TRBV2,once,TRBJ1-2,TRBD1,15,TGTGCCAGCCAAGAGGGAGACAGGGGGATGAGAGGTTACACCTTC,CASQEGDRGMRGYTF
TRBV5-1,-,TRBJ2-7,-,14,TGCGCCAGCAGCTTGGGACAGGCCTCCTACGAGCAGTACTTC,CASSLGQASYEQYF
TRBV6-5,-,TRBJ1-2,-,13,TGTGCCAGCAGTTTAGGGGGGGACTATGGCTACACCTTC,CASSLGGDYGYTF
TRBV13,once,TRBJ1-2,-,14,TGTGCCAGCAGCTTACGAATCAGGAACTATGGCTACACCTTC,CASSLRIRNYGYTF
TRBV19,-,TRBJ2-7,TRBD1,15,TGTGCCAGTAGTATCGACAGGGGTGGGACCTACGAGCAGTACTTC,CASSIDRGGTYEQYF
TRBV2,-,TRBJ1-1,TRBD1,14,TGTGCCAGCAAAGAAGCAATCTCGACAGGGGAAGCTTTCTTT,CASKEAISTGEAFF